The T cell receptor (beta chain) described here comes from a study of T-cell reconstitution after alpha-beta-depleted transplantation in children. This sample's TCRbeta library carried unique molecular identifier barcodes. One entry per CDR3 protein, called by TCRdb with MiXCR from the PCR reads. This sample has 250,000 to 350,000 distinct CDR3 sequences, with more than 9% found just once. Germline V lookup: CDR1 SSHAT, CDR2 FNYEAQ (reference sequence). The CDR3 runs to 14 residues. Trimming took 6 bases from V and 3 from J, leaving 11 bases between them. The starting material was PBMCs from the stem cell graft donor, obtained from the stem cell graft. The TCR comes from a human donor who donated a stem cell graft to a child with SCID. The chain links TRBV7-7 to TRBJ2-2, with D possibly matching TRBD2 (5 bases). CDR3 amino acids: CASRPYGDTGELFF. The CDR3 DNA reads as TGTGCCAGCAGGCCATACGGGGACACCGGGGAGCTGTTTTTT.